The 4 T cell receptor beta chains in this list originate from one sample, sequenced in a study of control samples from healthy donors and cancer patients. The protocol was immunoSEQ multiplex PCR, while the TCRdb copy is restricted to in-frame clones and leaves out a portion. In the table there are 90,000 to 100,000 clones, roughly four fifths of which are singletons. Sequencing was performed on blood. These receptors came from a man between 60 and 70 years old in good health.

This clone was seen once. The genes are TRBV11-3 and TRBJ2-2; 8 nucleotides line up with TRBD1. CDR1 is SGHNT, CDR2 YENEEA, per germline. V lost 6 bases, J lost 4 bases, and 7 bases stayed unmatched. The CDR3 totals 15 residues. CDR3 sequence: CASRSRGRGTGELFF. In nucleotides, the CDR3 is TGTGCCAGCAGATCCAGGGGGCGAGGCACCGGGGAGCTGTTTTTT. Based on the CDR3 plus reference TRBV11-3 and TRBJ2-2, the full variable domain is EAGVVQSPRYKIIEKKQPVAFWCNPISGHNTLYWYLQNLGQGPELLIRYENEEAVDDSQLPKDRFSAERLKGVDSTLKIQPAELGDSAVYLCASRSRGRGTGELFFGEGSRLTVL.

The V call is TRBV4-2, the J call TRBJ2-3; D call uncertain. Germline CDR1 is LGHNA and CDR2 is YNFKEQ. Trimming removed 0 bases from V and 2 bases from J, with 9 bases in between. The CDR3 spans 15 residues. The CDR3 coding sequence is TGTGCCAGCAGCCAAGATCCCATAGCCACAGATACGCAGTATTTT. It translates to CASSQDPIATDTQYF.

V is TRBV6-5 and J is TRBJ2-3; a weak D match, TRBD2 (5 bases). Trimming took 9 bases from V and 2 from J, leaving 12 bases between them. CDR3 length equals 13 residues. The germline V gene encodes CDR1 MNHEY and CDR2 SVGAGI. The CDR3 DNA follows: TGTGCCAGTCCAGACTACTACACAGATACGCAGTATTTT. Amino acids: CASPDYYTDTQYF.

This rearrangement joins TRBV6-6 to TRBJ1-5; tentative D call: TRBD1 (6 bases). Trimming shortened V by 6 bases and J by 1 base, and 13 bases separated the two germline ends. The CDR3 has 15 amino acids. Germline V gene lookup returns CDR1 MNHNY and CDR2 SVGAGI (reference sequence). The CDR3 loop reads CASSRARGSNQPQHF. CDR3 DNA: TGTGCCAGCAGCCGTGCGAGGGGGAGCAATCAGCCCCAGCATTTT.